This T cell receptor (beta chain) was found in a study of CD8 T cells in ankylosing spondylitis. Germline CDR1 is SGDLS and CDR2 is YYNGEE. V gave up 3 bases and J gave up 0 bases, with 10 bases separating them. The CDR3 contains 15 residues. Study-wide points: A motif of fewer than ten highly homologous TCR beta variants was seen as apparently characteristic of ankylosing spondylitis blood. It was reported that disease-linked clones were significantly enriched in matched ankylosing spondylitis synovial fluid.

Each CDR3 protein is one row after TCRdb ran MiXCR on the 5' RACE reads. The data show a few hundred thousand distinct CDR3 sequences, roughly 10% seen once. Ten or more counts support this clonotype. No antigen is known for it. The chain carries TRBV9 and TRBJ2-1; weak D call: TRBD1 (7 bases). The clonotype comes from a male donor with ankylosing spondylitis or in good health (not recorded which). Sequencing was done on a sample of blood, either unsorted or a sorted T cell fraction (not recorded which). The CDR3 here is CASSGGTDSYNEQFF. The CDR3 DNA follows: TGTGCCAGCAGCGGCGGGACAGACTCCTACAATGAGCAGTTCTTC.